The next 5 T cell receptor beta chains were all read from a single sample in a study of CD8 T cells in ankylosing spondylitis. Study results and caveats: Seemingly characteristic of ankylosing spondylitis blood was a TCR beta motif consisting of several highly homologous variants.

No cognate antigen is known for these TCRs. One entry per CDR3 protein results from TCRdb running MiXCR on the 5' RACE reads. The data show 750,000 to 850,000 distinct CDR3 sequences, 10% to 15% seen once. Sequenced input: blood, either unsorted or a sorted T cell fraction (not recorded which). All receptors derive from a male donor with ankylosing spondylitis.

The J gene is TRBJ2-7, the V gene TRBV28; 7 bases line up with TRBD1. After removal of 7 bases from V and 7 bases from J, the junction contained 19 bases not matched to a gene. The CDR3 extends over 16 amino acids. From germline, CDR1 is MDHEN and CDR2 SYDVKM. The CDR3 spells CASTPWGQGDPREQYF. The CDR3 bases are TGTGCCAGCACTCCATGGGGGCAGGGGGACCCTCGAGAGCAGTACTTC.

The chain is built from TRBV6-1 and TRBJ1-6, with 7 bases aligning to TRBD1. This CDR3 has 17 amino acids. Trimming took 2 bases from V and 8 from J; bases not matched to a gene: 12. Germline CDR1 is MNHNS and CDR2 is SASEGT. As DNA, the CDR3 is TGTGCCAGCAGTGAAATCCGATTCAGGGGGTTGTATTCACCCCTCCACTTT. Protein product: CASSEIRFRGLYSPLHF.

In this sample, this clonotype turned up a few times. CDR3: CSARQPVTQYF. In DNA form, the CDR3 reads TGCAGTGCTAGACAGCCCGTAACGCAGTATTTT. The rearrangement links TRBV20-1 to TRBJ2-3; D remains ambiguous. V was shortened by 2 bases and J by 9 bases, with 9 bases between the two germline ends. The CDR3 is 11 amino acids. Germline loops: CDR1 DFQATT, CDR2 SNEGSKA (reference sequence).

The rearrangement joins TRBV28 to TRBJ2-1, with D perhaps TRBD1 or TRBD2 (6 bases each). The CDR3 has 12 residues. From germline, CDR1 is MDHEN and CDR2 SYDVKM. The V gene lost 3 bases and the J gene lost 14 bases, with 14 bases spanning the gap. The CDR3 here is CASSLRGTRKFF. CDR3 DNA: TGTGCCAGCAGTTTGAGGGGGACTCGGAAGTTCTTC.

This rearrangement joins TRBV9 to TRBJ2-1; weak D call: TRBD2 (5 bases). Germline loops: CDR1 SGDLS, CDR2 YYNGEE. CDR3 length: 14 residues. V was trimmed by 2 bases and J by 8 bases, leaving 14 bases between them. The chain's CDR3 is CASSVEGWYDEQFF. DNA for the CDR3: TGTGCCAGCAGCGTCGAGGGATGGTATGATGAGCAGTTCTTC. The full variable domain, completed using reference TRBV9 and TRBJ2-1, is DSGVTQTPKHLITATGQRVTLRCSPRSGDLSVYWYQQSLDQGLQFLIQYYNGEERAKGNILERFSAQQFPDLHSELNLSSLELGDSALYFCASSVEGWYDEQFFGPGTRLTVL.